This section outlines one T cell receptor beta chain sequence together with its context. The sample comes from a study of T cell changes during pregnancy in multiple sclerosis. Sequencing was performed with immunoSEQ multiplex PCR; in TCRdb, only in-frame clones are kept and a portion is missing. The table has about 80,000 clones, approximately 90% seen once. Germline assignment: CDR1 SGHRS and CDR2 YFSETQ. This CDR3 region has 15 residues. Trimming removed 3 bases from V and 5 bases from J, with 17 bases in between. The J gene is TRBJ1-1, the V gene TRBV5-1; D may be TRBD1 (5 bases). The origin of this receptor is a female donor with multiple sclerosis, enrolled in a pregnancy study. The sample consisted of peripheral blood, taken before pregnancy. The CDR3 DNA follows: TGCGCCAGCAGCTACCAGGGATATTCAGGGACTGAAGCTTTCTTT. The encoded protein is CASSYQGYSGTEAFF.